These 18 T cell receptor beta chains were all obtained from the same sample, sequenced in a study of blood T cells in healthy people across ages. The authors ran a second PCR of 7 to 11 cycles using a sample-barcoded 5' primer and a J-beta primer mix. TCRdb reprocessed the 5' RACE reads with MiXCR, giving one entry per CDR3 protein. The repertoire holds hundreds of thousands of distinct CDR3 sequences, with roughly 32% as singletons. The sample consisted of blood. These receptors came from a woman at least 80 years old in good health.

V is TRBV9 and J is TRBJ2-2; D possibly uses TRBD1 or TRBD2 (5 bases each). Germline CDR1 reads SGDLS; CDR2 reads YYNGEE. V gave up 4 bases and J gave up 7 bases, with 14 bases separating them. This CDR3 region has 14 residues. The CDR3 sequence is CASSQRGVGGELFF. DNA of the CDR3: TGTGCCAGCAGCCAGAGGGGTGTTGGCGGGGAGCTGTTTTTT.

This chain uses TRBV29-1 with TRBJ2-5; a possible D gene is TRBD2 (5 bases). This CDR3 has 13 residues. Germline CDR1 SQVTM, CDR2 ANQGSEA. V gave up 3 bases and J gave up 2 bases, with 10 bases separating them. The CDR3 nucleotides are TGCAGCGTTGATCGGACTTCACAAGAGACCCAGTACTTC. This gives the protein CSVDRTSQETQYF.

This clonotype was recorded many times. J is TRBJ2-1 and V is TRBV5-1; D call uncertain. Germline V lookup: CDR1 SGHRS, CDR2 YFSETQ. CDR3 length equals 15 residues. With 0 bases removed from V and 4 bases from J, the gap between germline ends came to 11 bases. Written as DNA, the CDR3 is TGCGCCAGCAGCTTGGCCCTCGGCGCTTACAATGAGCAGTTCTTC. Residues: CASSLALGAYNEQFF.

The rearrangement links TRBV20-1 to TRBJ1-1; D is ambiguous. V shed 4 bases and J shed 1 base, with 7 bases lying between them. Germline lookup yields CDR1 DFQATT and CDR2 SNEGSKA (reference sequence). This CDR3 has 12 amino acids. Here the CDR3 reads CSATRWNTEAFF. Written as DNA, the CDR3 is TGCAGTGCTACACGATGGAACACTGAAGCTTTCTTT.

This clonotype has ten or more counts. This sequence joins TRBV20-1 and TRBJ2-5, with D possibly being TRBD1 (7 bases). Per the germline V gene, CDR1 is DFQATT and CDR2 is SNEGSKA (reference sequence). CDR3 length equals 14 residues. V lost 1 base to trimming and J lost 1 base, with 10 bases between them. The CDR3 coding sequence is TGCAGTGCTAGAGGGAGGGGGCCCCAAGAGACCCAGTACTTC. Protein sequence: CSARGRGPQETQYF.

This clonotype was recorded a few times. One junction end does not reproduce the germline sequence, and a read error may be involved. The genes are TRBV5-1 and TRBJ2-7, with 8 positions matching TRBD1. This CDR3 has 13 residues. Germline V gene lookup returns CDR1 SGHRS and CDR2 YFSETQ. The CDR3 loop is CTSSPGTGNEQYF. The DNA for the CDR3 is TGCACCAGCAGTCCTGGGACAGGCAACGAGCAGTACTTC. Full variable domain (outside the CDR3, taken from reference TRBV5-1 and TRBJ2-7): KAGVTQTPRYLIKTRGQQVTLSCSPISGHRSVSWYQQTPGQGLQFLFEYFSETQRNKGNFPGRFSGRQFSNSRSEMNVSTLELGDSALYLCTSSPGTGNEQYFGPGTRLTVT.

The rearrangement uses TRBV20-1 and TRBJ2-7; D unclear. The length of the CDR3 is 13 residues. V lost 5 bases and J lost 6, with 17 bases in between. CDR1 DFQATT and CDR2 SNEGSKA come from the germline V gene (reference sequence). CDR3 coding DNA: TGCAGTGCTGAACCAGAGTTGACCAGCGAGCAGTACTTC. It translates to CSAEPELTSEQYF.

The chain recombines TRBV2 with TRBJ1-2; 8 positions match TRBD1. Per the germline V gene, CDR1 is SNHLY and CDR2 is FYNNEI. The CDR3 length is 13 residues. V dropped 7 bases and J dropped 5; count of bases not matched to a gene: 6. The CDR3 here is CASTPDRDYGYTF. The CDR3 coding sequence is TGTGCCAGCACCCCGGACAGGGATTATGGCTACACCTTC.

This clonotype was seen only a few times. This may be a read error, as it is one base from a much larger clone. The chain couples TRBV7-3 to TRBJ1-1; tentatively, D is TRBD1 (5 bases). V was shortened by 4 bases and J by 1 base, with 7 bases between the two germline ends. Germline loops: CDR1 SGHTA, CDR2 FQGTGA. The CDR3 consists of 13 residues. The CDR3, as DNA: TGTGCCAGCAGCTGGACAAGGAACACTGAAGCTTTCTTT. This gives the protein CASSWTRNTEAFF. The whole variable domain, remainder taken from reference TRBV7-3 and TRBJ1-1, is GAGVSQTPSNKVTEKGKYVELRCDPISGHTALYWYRQSLGQGPEFLIYFQGTGAADDSGLPNDRFFAVRPEGSVSTLKIQRTERGDSAVYLCASSWTRNTEAFFGQGTRLTVV.

This clonotype has just a few counts. The chain links TRBV7-9 to TRBJ2-2, with unresolved D. Trimming left V 4 bases short and J 6 bases short, with 9 bases between. Germline CDR1 and CDR2: SEHNR and FQNEAQ (reference sequence). The CDR3 is made up of 13 amino acids. The CDR3 bases are TGTGCCAGCAGCTCGGAATTGGCCGGGGAGCTGTTTTTT. Its translation is CASSSELAGELFF.

The rearrangement joins TRBV29-1 to TRBJ1-4, with D uncertain. In germline, CDR1 is SQVTM, CDR2 ANQGSEA. CDR3 size: 14 residues. Trimming left V 7 bases short and J 7 bases short, with 19 bases between. This CDR3 reads CSAFGRTTGEKLFF. Here the CDR3 DNA reads TGCAGCGCTTTCGGTAGGACCACTGGTGAAAAACTGTTTTTT.

This clonotype came up a few times. Possible read error: a much larger clone is one base away. The chain recombines TRBV12-5 with TRBJ2-7, with a weak D call TRBD1 (5 bases). The germline V and J ends were trimmed by 0 bases and 2 bases, with 14 bases remaining between them. The CDR3 has 16 residues. In germline, CDR1 is LGHNT, CDR2 FRNRAP. The CDR3 is CASGLVLGHKPYEQYF. The DNA of the CDR3 is TGTGCTAGTGGTTTGGTACTCGGACACAAGCCCTACGAGCAGTACTTC.

This clonotype was detected only a few times. A much larger clone is a single base away; this may be a read error. V is TRBV20-1 and J is TRBJ2-7, with D tentatively TRBD2 (5 bases). Germline V gene sequence: CDR1 DFQATT, CDR2 SNEGSKA (reference sequence). This CDR3 region has 14 residues. V shed 6 bases and J shed 7 bases, with 22 bases lying between them. CDR3 sequence: CSAPPHQRSAEQYF. The CDR3 DNA sequence: TGCAGTGCCCCTCCCCACCAGCGGTCCGCTGAGCAGTACTTC.

This clonotype was seen at least ten times. The chain uses TRBV6-2 or TRBV6-3 and TRBJ1-1; 8 bases align to TRBD1. The V gene's germline CDR1 is MNHEY and CDR2 SVGEGT. There are 13 residues in the CDR3. After removal of 6 bases from V and 10 bases from J, the junction contained 10 bases not matched to a gene. The CDR3 DNA sequence: TGTGCCAGCAGAGACAGGGGTGACTCGGGAGCTTTCTTT. Translating gives CASRDRGDSGAFF.

This clonotype was detected a few times. V usage is TRBV20-1 and J usage is TRBJ2-1; possible D gene TRBD1, 6 bases. Trimming shortened V by 6 bases and J by 13 bases, and 22 bases separated the two germline ends. This CDR3 has 13 amino acids. CDR1 is DFQATT and CDR2 is SNEGSKA in the germline V gene (reference sequence). The CDR3 coding sequence is TGCAGTGCCCTGTACAGGGTTCAAGAGACCCAGTTCTTC. Protein sequence: CSALYRVQETQFF.

The CDR3, as DNA: TGTGCCAGCAGTATAGCAGGGATTTATCAGCCCCAGCATTTT. Translated, it gives CASSIAGIYQPQHF. V and J are TRBV7-2 and TRBJ1-5, with D possibly TRBD1 on 5 matching bases. CDR3 length equals 14 residues. V shed 6 bases and J shed 5 bases, with 14 bases lying between them. Germline CDR1 and CDR2: SGHTA and FQGNSA.

This clonotype has at least ten counts. The chain recombines TRBV20-1 with TRBJ2-3; tentative D call: TRBD1 (5 bases). The CDR3 length is 12 residues. CDR1 and CDR2 from the germline V gene are DFQATT and SNEGSKA (reference sequence). The CDR3: CSARVPTDTQYF. CDR3 nucleotides: TGCAGCGCCAGGGTCCCGACAGATACGCAGTATTTT.

With respect to this clonotype: Being one base from a much bigger clone, this may be a read error. The rearrangement joins TRBV30 to TRBJ2-1; D is perhaps TRBD1 or TRBD2 (5 bases each). The CDR3 length is 15 residues. Germline-derived CDR1 and CDR2 are GTSNPN and SVGIG (reference sequence). The CDR3: CTWSGDGSSYNEQFF. For the CDR3, the DNA is TGTACCTGGAGTGGGGACGGTAGCTCCTACAATGAGCAGTTCTTC.